This TCR beta chain was sequenced in a study of low-dose radiotherapy and immunotherapy resistance in tumors. Study-wide background: Treatment included intravenous cyclophosphamide dosed at 200 mg/m2 every two weeks, one day before radiation and immunotherapy.

Time point of the sample: before trial treatment. Germline CDR1 reads SGHTA; CDR2 reads FQGNSA. The length of the CDR3 is 17 residues. The junction had 11 bases not matched to a gene; V was cut back by 5 bases and J by 5 bases. TRAV- and TRBV-specific primers primed first-strand cDNA, covering alpha and beta chains. TCR amplification ran 15 to 20 PCR cycles using constant-region and V-primer adapter primers. MiXCR, run by TCRdb on the reads, gives a single entry per CDR3 protein. The table records 60,000 to 90,000 distinct CDR3 sequences, more than 25% of them present only once. Only a few counts were recorded for this clonotype.

Material: PBMCs, obtained before treatment. The chain has TRBV7-2 and TRBJ2-3; 12 bases fit TRBD2. This clonotype was obtained from a female donor with ovarian cancer. The CDR3 sequence: CASSPGLAGGPLDTQYF. The CDR3 DNA reads as TGTGCCAGCAGCCCGGGGCTAGCGGGGGGGCCCTTAGATACGCAGTATTTT.